Shown below are 28 T cell receptor beta chains from a single sample sequenced in a study of identical twins. TCRdb reanalysed the 5' RACE reads using MiXCR and keeps one entry per CDR3 protein. The sample carries approximately 260,000 distinct CDR3 sequences, roughly 8.7% recorded once. These data were also reused for a study on yellow fever vaccine responses in identical twins.

The specimen was CD8+ T cells sorted from blood. The source is a woman aged 18-30 years in good health.

This clonotype was seen repeatedly, ten times or more. This chain connects TRBV5-1 to TRBJ2-1, with 8 bases that match TRBD2. Germline loops: CDR1 SGHRS, CDR2 YFSETQ. This CDR3 has 12 amino acids. The trim removed 3 bases at V and 8 bases at J, leaving 1 base unmatched. CDR3 DNA sequence: TGCGCCAGCAGCTCGACTAGCGATGAGCAGTTCTTC. Protein sequence: CASSSTSDEQFF. Supplemented by reference TRBV5-1 and TRBJ2-1, the full variable domain reads KAGVTQTPRYLIKTRGQQVTLSCSPISGHRSVSWYQQTPGQGLQFLFEYFSETQRNKGNFPGRFSGRQFSNSRSEMNVSTLELGDSALYLCASSSTSDEQFFGPGTRLTVL.

For this clonotype: Compared with germline, one end of the junction differs, possibly owing to a read error. The chain employs TRBV3-1 and TRBJ2-5, with 12 bases identical to TRBD1. This CDR3 spans 18 amino acids. In germline, CDR1 is LGHDT, CDR2 YNNKEL (reference sequence). The CDR3: CACSSGTGGASKKETQYF. CDR3 sequence (DNA): TGTGCCTGCAGCTCCGGGACAGGGGGCGCCTCTAAGAAGGAGACCCAGTACTTC.

This sequence joins TRBV4-1 and TRBJ2-7, with unresolved D. V lost 1 base, J lost 6 bases, and 10 bases lay in between. The CDR3 covers 13 residues. Germline lookup yields CDR1 MGHRA and CDR2 YSYEKL. As DNA, the CDR3 is TGCGCCAGCAGCCAAGCCCCCGAGACCGAGCAGTACTTC. Encoded protein: CASSQAPETEQYF.

This clonotype has more than one count but fewer than ten. The chain recombines TRBV20-1 with TRBJ2-7; a possible D gene is TRBD1 (5 bases). Trimming pared 0 bases from V and 10 bases from J, leaving 16 bases between. Per the germline V gene, CDR1 is DFQATT and CDR2 is SNEGSKA (reference sequence). This CDR3 has 13 residues. This chain's CDR3 is CSARDRQGIYQYF. The CDR3 nucleotides are TGCAGTGCTAGAGATCGGCAGGGTATTTATCAGTACTTC.

This clonotype was counted many times. The chain has TRBV27 and TRBJ2-1; TRBD1 is a possible D gene (6 bases). CDR1 is MNHEY and CDR2 is SMNVEV in the germline V gene (reference sequence). Trimming stripped 5 bases from V and 7 bases from J, with 9 bases between. The CDR3 consists of 12 residues. As DNA, the CDR3 is TGTGCCAGCAGTAACAGGGCGAATGAGCAGTTCTTC. Translated, it gives CASSNRANEQFF.

This clonotype was counted a few times. V usage is TRBV20-1 and J usage is TRBJ2-1; TRBD1 is a possible D gene (6 bases). The length of the CDR3 is 13 residues. Trimming left V 1 base short and J 8 bases short, with 12 bases between. Germline CDR1 DFQATT, CDR2 SNEGSKA (reference sequence). The CDR3 region is CSARALGGYEQFF. DNA of the CDR3: TGCAGTGCTAGAGCTTTAGGGGGTTATGAGCAGTTCTTC.

The V and J genes are TRBV5-8 and TRBJ1-4; the D is unclear. This CDR3 comprises 14 residues. Germline CDR1 reads SGHTS; CDR2 reads YDEGEE. Between the trimmed V and J ends, which lost 4 bases and 5 bases, there was a span of 12 bases. In DNA form, the CDR3 reads TGTGCCAGCAGCCTTCGGACGGAAAATGAAAAACTGTTTTTT. It encodes CASSLRTENEKLFF. Combining the CDR3 with reference TRBV5-8 and TRBJ1-4 gives the whole variable domain EAGVTQSPTHLIKTRGQQATLRCSPISGHTSVYWYQQALGLGLQFLLWYDEGEERNRGNFPPRFSGRQFPNYSSELNVNALELEDSALYLCASSLRTENEKLFFGSGTQLSVL.

The chain employs TRBV6-2 or TRBV6-3 and TRBJ2-1, with a weak D call TRBD2 (5 bases). CDR1 is MNHEY, CDR2 SVGEGT, per germline. The V gene lost 6 bases and the J gene lost 4 bases, with 16 bases spanning the gap. The CDR3 loop spans 15 amino acids. The CDR3 sequence: CASSLAEAEYNEQFF. As DNA, the CDR3 is TGTGCCAGCAGCCTCGCCGAAGCGGAATACAATGAGCAGTTCTTC.

The V and J genes are TRBV7-9 and TRBJ2-7; D possibly corresponds to TRBD1 (5 bases). The germline V and J ends were trimmed by 1 base and 5 bases, with 15 bases remaining between them. Germline values: CDR1 SEHNR, CDR2 FQNEAQ (reference sequence). This CDR3 is 15 amino acids long. The CDR3 DNA reads TGTGCCAGCAGCTTAGTTGGGGAACAGGTTAACGAGCAGTACTTC. This encodes CASSLVGEQVNEQYF.

This clonotype was counted at least ten times. This chain links TRBV20-1 with TRBJ2-1, with 11 bases that match TRBD2. CDR3 size: 15 residues. Germline assignment: CDR1 DFQATT and CDR2 SNEGSKA (reference sequence). V shed 4 bases and J 0 bases; nucleotides not matched to a gene: 2. This chain's CDR3 is CSAMGLADSYNEQFF. Here the CDR3 DNA reads TGCAGTGCTATGGGACTAGCGGACTCCTACAATGAGCAGTTCTTC.

The chain couples TRBV20-1 to TRBJ2-1; D not certain. Trimming removed 2 bases from V and 6 bases from J, with 14 bases in between. In germline, CDR1 is DFQATT, CDR2 SNEGSKA (reference sequence). CDR3 length: 14 amino acids. The CDR3 loop is CSARPRAVPNEQFF. The CDR3 coding sequence is TGCAGTGCTAGACCCCGAGCCGTTCCCAATGAGCAGTTCTTC.

This clonotype was picked up a small number of times. The gene calls are TRBV29-1 and TRBJ2-3; D is possibly TRBD2 (5 bases). The CDR3 loop spans 14 amino acids. Germline V gene lookup returns CDR1 SQVTM and CDR2 ANQGSEA. Trimming left V 2 bases short and J 6 bases short, with 15 bases between. The CDR3 sequence is CSVEWMDGGDTQYF. The CDR3 region has the DNA TGCAGCGTTGAATGGATGGATGGCGGGGATACGCAGTATTTT.

The CDR3 reads CSVVTLGQRSPGEQYF. The DNA of the CDR3 is TGCAGCGTCGTTACCCTCGGACAGCGTTCCCCCGGCGAGCAGTACTTC. The genes are TRBV29-1 and TRBJ2-7, with a tentative D call TRBD1 (6 bases). CDR3 length: 16 residues. V was clipped by 6 bases and J by 6 bases, with 27 bases between them. CDR1 and CDR2 (germline): SQVTM, ANQGSEA.

This clonotype has a handful of counts. The chain combines TRBV7-9 with TRBJ2-1; tentative D call: TRBD2 (6 bases). Germline values: CDR1 SEHNR, CDR2 FQNEAQ (reference sequence). The CDR3 is 15 residues long. The V end lost 3 bases, the J end lost 5 bases, and 14 bases lay between the germline ends. The CDR3 DNA is TGTGCCAGCAGCTTCCCCGGGACTCCCAACAATGAGCAGTTCTTC. Translation gives CASSFPGTPNNEQFF.

The table lists this clonotype with many counts. The chain uses TRBV6-2 or TRBV6-3 and TRBJ2-3, with TRBD2 matching 11 bases. CDR1 and CDR2 (germline): MNHEY, SVGEGT. Trimming at V came to 6 bases and at J to 6 bases, leaving 11 bases not matched to a gene. The CDR3 sequence is 16 residues long. CDR3 loop: CASSPLGTSGWDTQYF. DNA of the CDR3: TGTGCCAGCAGCCCACTAGGGACTAGCGGCTGGGATACGCAGTATTTT.

This clonotype was picked up many times. The rearrangement joins TRBV9 to TRBJ2-2; TRBD2 is a possible D gene (6 bases). The germline V gene encodes CDR1 SGDLS and CDR2 YYNGEE. V dropped 0 bases and J dropped 1 base, with 13 bases sitting between them. The CDR3 spans 17 residues. The CDR3 here is CASSVGGDLLNTGELFF. CDR3 in DNA: TGTGCCAGCAGCGTAGGGGGGGACCTCCTGAACACCGGGGAGCTGTTTTTT. Full variable domain (rest looked up from reference TRBV9 and TRBJ2-2): DSGVTQTPKHLITATGQRVTLRCSPRSGDLSVYWYQQSLDQGLQFLIQYYNGEERAKGNILERFSAQQFPDLHSELNLSSLELGDSALYFCASSVGGDLLNTGELFFGEGSRLTVL.

This clonotype has more than one count but fewer than ten. The chain couples TRBV21-1 to TRBJ2-7; the tabulated D call, TRBD2, remains unverified against the DNA. TRBV21-1 is assigned pseudogene status. This CDR3 has 15 residues. The CDR3 bases are TGTGCCAGCAGCAATGGGACTAGCGGATCCTACGAGCAGTACTTC. Protein sequence: CASSNGTSGSYEQYF.

The chain joins TRBV20-1 to TRBJ2-7; 11 bases are shared with TRBD2. Germline V gene sequence: CDR1 DFQATT, CDR2 SNEGSKA (reference sequence). The CDR3 contains 14 residues. V trimming: 6 bases; J trimming: 3 bases; junction bases outside the gene matches: 7. DNA of the CDR3: TGCAGTGCAGAGGGACTAGCGGATAACTACGAGCAGTACTTC. Translation: CSAEGLADNYEQYF.

This clonotype was recorded at least ten times. The V and J genes are TRBV12-3 or TRBV12-4 and TRBJ2-5, with 9 bases aligning to TRBD1. The CDR3 has 18 residues. After removal of 9 bases from V and 3 bases from J, the junction contained 20 bases not matched to a gene. The CDR3 DNA is TGTGCCAGTTCCGACGGGACAGGGTTTCAGTATGTCAAAGAGACCCAGTACTTC. Its translation is CASSDGTGFQYVKETQYF.

The sample holds many counts of this clonotype. The chain is built from TRBV20-1 and TRBJ2-7; D possibly uses TRBD1 or TRBD2 (5 bases each). The CDR3 sequence is 14 residues long. With 0 bases removed from V and 6 bases from J, the gap between germline ends came to 15 bases. Germline assignment: CDR1 DFQATT and CDR2 SNEGSKA (reference sequence). In DNA, the CDR3 is TGCAGTGCTAGAGAAATCCCCGAGGGGCTCGAGCAGTACTTC. Protein: CSAREIPEGLEQYF.

This clonotype was detected many times. The chain couples TRBV29-1 to TRBJ2-2, with a weak D call TRBD2 (5 bases). The V gene's germline CDR1 is SQVTM and CDR2 ANQGSEA. The CDR3 is 13 amino acids. With 7 bases removed from V and 1 base from J, the gap between germline ends came to 10 bases. As DNA, the CDR3 is TGCAGCGCCGAGGGCAGGAACACCGGGGAGCTGTTTTTT. It encodes CSAEGRNTGELFF.

The gene calls are TRBV5-1 and TRBJ2-7, with a possible D match to TRBD1 (6 bases). V shed 4 bases and J shed 1 base, with 18 bases lying between them. The CDR3 contains 16 residues. CDR1 and CDR2 (germline): SGHRS, YFSETQ. The CDR3 region is CASSQQQGMQSYEQYF. CDR3 nucleotides: TGCGCCAGCAGCCAGCAACAGGGTATGCAATCCTACGAGCAGTACTTC.

V usage is TRBV3-1 and J usage is TRBJ2-2; D may be TRBD1 (6 bases). V lost 1 base and J lost 4, with 16 bases in between. The CDR3 contains 17 residues. Germline V gene lookup returns CDR1 LGHDT and CDR2 YNNKEL (reference sequence). Here the CDR3 reads CASSQVVGQGITGELFF. The CDR3 DNA reads as TGTGCCAGCAGCCAAGTGGTGGGGCAGGGGATCACCGGGGAGCTGTTTTTT.

This clonotype has at least ten counts. The V call is TRBV9, the J call TRBJ2-3, with 7 nucleotides matching TRBD2. Trimming at V came to 0 bases and at J to 2 bases, leaving 3 bases not matched to a gene. Germline values: CDR1 SGDLS, CDR2 YYNGEE. CDR3 size: 15 residues. CDR3 in DNA: TGTGCCAGCAGCGTAGGTCTAGCGGACACAGATACGCAGTATTTT. It codes for CASSVGLADTDTQYF. The full variable domain, rest sourced from reference TRBV9 and TRBJ2-3, is DSGVTQTPKHLITATGQRVTLRCSPRSGDLSVYWYQQSLDQGLQFLIQYYNGEERAKGNILERFSAQQFPDLHSELNLSSLELGDSALYFCASSVGLADTDTQYFGPGTRLTVL.

The chain uses TRBV29-1 and TRBJ2-7; 8 bases are a match to TRBD2. Germline V gives CDR1 SQVTM, CDR2 ANQGSEA. CDR3 length: 16 amino acids. V shed 4 bases and J 2 bases; nucleotides not matched to a gene: 13. The CDR3 nucleotides read TGCAGCGTTGTGGCTAGCGGGCCCAGTAGTCCCTACGAGCAGTACTTC. Its protein product is CSVVASGPSSPYEQYF.

This clonotype has just a few counts. The chain links TRBV2 to TRBJ2-7; either TRBD1 or TRBD2 may fit D (5 bases each). The CDR3 totals 13 residues. Trimming removed 8 bases at V and 2 bases at J, with 13 bases between. The germline V gene has CDR1 SNHLY and CDR2 FYNNEI. For the CDR3, the DNA is TGTGCCAGCGGGGACCCCAACACCTACGAGCAGTACTTC. Protein product: CASGDPNTYEQYF.

The sample holds a few counts of this clonotype. This chain links TRBV9 with TRBJ2-7; a weak D match, TRBD1 (6 bases). This CDR3 contains 12 residues. The germline V gene encodes CDR1 SGDLS and CDR2 YYNGEE. The germline V and J ends were trimmed by 1 base and 5 bases, with 7 bases remaining between them. The CDR3 sequence is CASSVQGNEQYF. The CDR3 DNA reads TGTGCCAGCAGCGTACAGGGGAACGAGCAGTACTTC. Variable domain in full (rest from reference TRBV9 and TRBJ2-7): DSGVTQTPKHLITATGQRVTLRCSPRSGDLSVYWYQQSLDQGLQFLIQYYNGEERAKGNILERFSAQQFPDLHSELNLSSLELGDSALYFCASSVQGNEQYFGPGTRLTVT.

This clonotype was counted ten times or more. The CDR3 loop reads CASSSYRGLTDNEQFF. CDR3 nucleotide sequence: TGTGCCAGCAGTTCCTACAGGGGGCTAACGGACAATGAGCAGTTCTTC. The chain joins TRBV12-3 or TRBV12-4 to TRBJ2-1; 9 bases line up with TRBD1. V dropped 4 bases and J dropped 5; count of bases not matched to a gene: 9. This CDR3 has 16 amino acids.